The 21 T cell receptor beta chains listed next were all sequenced from one sample in a study of human T cells and chemical hapten exposure. Time point meaning: pre-sensitization, week 0. This sample's treatment: therapeutic diphenylcyclopropenone sensitization with weekly scalp DPC. TCRdb analysed the RACE reads with MiXCR anew, one entry per CDR3 protein. The table has tens of thousands of distinct CDR3 sequences, 9.5% to 10% seen once. This specimen was whole blood, taken in connection with sensitization to the hapten diphenylcyclopropenone (DPC). These receptors originate from a man aged 40-50 years with alopecia areata. Some clones in this sample may be carry-over from other donors' samples.

This clonotype showed up many times. The rearrangement joins TRBV19 to TRBJ2-7; D unclear. CDR3 length: 13 residues. Germline lookup yields CDR1 LNHDA and CDR2 SQIVND (reference sequence). Deletions cut 5 bases from V and 0 bases from J, with 8 bases between. In DNA form, the CDR3 reads TGTGCCAGTAGTCACGTGGTCTCCTACGAGCAGTACTTC. Encoded protein: CASSHVVSYEQYF.

This clonotype was detected a few times. The rearrangement uses TRBV20-1 and TRBJ2-7; D is undetermined. Per the germline V gene, CDR1 is DFQATT and CDR2 is SNEGSKA (reference sequence). This CDR3 has 12 amino acids. The germline V and J ends were trimmed by 3 bases and 2 bases, with 8 bases remaining between them. The CDR3: CSARVSPYEQYF. The CDR3 DNA reads TGCAGTGCTAGGGTCAGTCCCTACGAGCAGTACTTC.

V usage is TRBV6-2 or TRBV6-3 and J usage is TRBJ2-1; 12 positions match TRBD2. This CDR3 region has 16 residues. Germline CDR1 is MNHEY and CDR2 is SVGEGT. With 5 bases clipped from V and 7 bases from J, the junction kept 9 bases outside the gene matches. Written as DNA, the CDR3 is TGTGCCAGCAGTAAAGGGACTAGCGGGCGGATAAATGAGCAGTTCTTC. Its protein is CASSKGTSGRINEQFF.

There are a few counts of this clonotype. J is TRBJ2-7 and V is TRBV3-1; the match to TRBD1 covers 7 bases. V lost 3 bases and J lost 0; bases outside the gene matches: 2. The CDR3 is 14 residues long. Germline lookup yields CDR1 LGHDT and CDR2 YNNKEL (reference sequence). CDR3 DNA: TGTGCCAGCAGCCAGGGACAGTCCTCCTACGAGCAGTACTTC. Protein product: CASSQGQSSYEQYF.

This clonotype appeared a few times. CDR3 residues: CASSPGRGKNTEAFF. The DNA of the CDR3 is TGTGCCAGCAGCCCCGGCCGCGGGAAGAACACTGAAGCTTTCTTT. V usage is TRBV3-1 and J usage is TRBJ1-1; the D is unclear. The CDR3 is 15 amino acids. Germline V CDR1 and CDR2: LGHDT, YNNKEL (reference sequence). Trimming took 4 bases from V and 1 from J, leaving 13 bases between them. The full variable domain, rest sourced from reference TRBV3-1 and TRBJ1-1, is DTAVSQTPKYLVTQMGNDKSIKCEQNLGHDTMYWYKQDSKKFLKIMFSYNNKELIINETVPNRFSPKSPDKAHLNLHINSLELGDSAVYFCASSPGRGKNTEAFFGQGTRLTVV.

This clonotype showed up many times. The chain joins TRBV13 to TRBJ2-2; D gene ambiguous. From germline, CDR1 is PRHDT and CDR2 FYEKMQ (reference sequence). This CDR3 region has 11 residues. Trimming left V 6 bases short and J 5 bases short, with 4 bases between. The chain's CDR3 is CASRLTGELFF. The DNA of the CDR3 is TGTGCCAGCAGGTTAACCGGGGAGCTGTTTTTT. The full variable domain, its missing parts supplied by reference TRBV13 and TRBJ2-2, is AAGVIQSPRHLIKEKRETATLKCYPIPRHDTVYWYQQGPGQDPQFLISFYEKMQSDKGSIPDRFSAQQFSDYHSELNMSSLELGDSALYFCASRLTGELFFGEGSRLTVL.

This clonotype was seen ten or more times. J is TRBJ2-5 and V is TRBV7-6, with D perhaps TRBD2 (7 bases). Germline V gives CDR1 SGHVS, CDR2 FNYEAQ. Trimming took 6 bases from V and 0 from J, leaving 14 bases between them. The CDR3 contains 15 residues. CDR3 sequence: CASRSRGQNQETQYF. As DNA, the CDR3 is TGTGCCAGCAGATCGCGGGGGCAGAACCAAGAGACCCAGTACTTC.

This clonotype was counted between two and nine times. This chain links TRBV5-4 with TRBJ2-2; 10 nucleotides line up with TRBD1. This CDR3 is 15 amino acids long. Germline V gives CDR1 SGHNT, CDR2 YYREEE (reference sequence). V was clipped by 6 bases and J by 4 bases; unmatched bases: 6. CDR3 bases: TGTGCCAGCAAACCGGGACAGGGGTCCACCGGGGAGCTGTTTTTT. Its protein product is CASKPGQGSTGELFF.

This clonotype showed up many times. The V and J genes are TRBV4-2 and TRBJ1-2; D ambiguous. Germline loops: CDR1 LGHNA, CDR2 YNFKEQ. Trimming removed 1 base from V and 4 bases from J, with 10 bases in between. The CDR3 spans 14 residues. This CDR3 reads CASSQGTSTYGYTF. In nucleotides, the CDR3 is TGTGCCAGCAGCCAAGGGACCTCCACCTATGGCTACACCTTC.

DNA for the CDR3: TGTGCCAGCAGTTTAGCCGGGACTAAAGAGCAGTACTTC. Translated: CASSLAGTKEQYF. The V call is TRBV12-3 or TRBV12-4, the J call TRBJ2-7, with TRBD2 identical over 7 bases. The CDR3 runs 13 residues. The J segment lost 7 bases and the V segment lost 0 bases, leaving 3 bases of the junction unmatched.

The chain couples TRBV4-3 to TRBJ2-7, with 15 bases lining up with TRBD2. The CDR3 has 18 amino acids. Unmatched junction bases numbered 8, after V lost 1 base and J lost 4 bases. Germline CDR1 and CDR2: LGHNA and YSLEER. CDR3 in DNA: TGCGCCAGCAGCCAAGGGAGCGGACTAGCGGGAGGGCCGTACGAGCAGTACTTC. This gives the protein CASSQGSGLAGGPYEQYF.

The chain combines TRBV28 with TRBJ2-1, with a weak D call TRBD1 (6 bases). This CDR3 contains 16 residues. V was clipped by 5 bases and J by 0 bases, with 14 bases between them. Germline V gene sequence: CDR1 MDHEN, CDR2 SYDVKM. CDR3 DNA: TGTGCCAGCAGTGTAACGACAGGCACCTCCTACAATGAGCAGTTCTTC. This codes for CASSVTTGTSYNEQFF.

The V and J genes are TRBV13 and TRBJ2-1; D may be TRBD1 (5 bases). Trimming took off 3 bases at V and 7 bases at J, with 10 bases between the two ends. The length of the CDR3 is 13 residues. Germline CDR1 and CDR2: PRHDT and FYEKMQ (reference sequence). CDR3 residues: CASSFDSKNEQFF. DNA for the CDR3: TGTGCCAGCAGCTTTGACAGTAAAAATGAGCAGTTCTTC.

This clonotype has at least ten counts. This chain joins TRBV12-2 and TRBJ2-7; the table assigns TRBD2, which was not confirmed against the DNA. TRBV12-2 is classified as a pseudogene. CDR3 length: 15 amino acids. In nucleotides, the CDR3 is TGTGCAAGTCGCTTAGCGTATGGACTAGCGGACGAGCAGTACTTC. Residues: CASRLAYGLADEQYF.

In the case of this clonotype: A junction boundary mismatches the germline segment, possibly from a read error. This chain connects TRBV28 to TRBJ2-7; D uncertain. The germline gives CDR1 MDHEN, CDR2 SYDVKM. The CDR3 totals 14 residues. The CDR3, as DNA: TGTGCCAGCGGTTTCACGCCCCCGAGAGGCGAGCAGTACTTC. Encoded protein: CASGFTPPRGEQYF.

This clonotype occurred many times. The genes are TRBV6-2 or TRBV6-3 and TRBJ2-7; unclear D gene. Germline V gene data show CDR1 as MNHEY and CDR2 as SVGEGT. Trimming shortened V by 5 bases and J by 7 bases, and 18 bases separated the two germline ends. The CDR3 covers 14 residues. CDR3 amino acids: CASSIPRPPREQYF. In DNA form, the CDR3 reads TGTGCCAGCAGTATACCCCGACCGCCGCGGGAGCAGTACTTC.

The V call is TRBV14, the J call TRBJ2-7, with TRBD1 matching 10 bases. The ends lost 3 bases at V and 4 bases at J; junction bases unmatched: 3. In germline, CDR1 is SGHDN, CDR2 FVKESK. The CDR3 is 14 amino acids. The CDR3 coding sequence is TGTGCCAGCAGCCAGTGGACAGGGGGGTACGAGCAGTACTTC. This sequence encodes CASSQWTGGYEQYF. Full variable domain (remainder filled in from reference TRBV14 and TRBJ2-7): EAGVTQFPSHSVIEKGQTVTLRCDPISGHDNLYWYRRVMGKEIKFLLHFVKESKQDESGMPNNRFLAERTGGTYSTLKVQPAELEDSGVYFCASSQWTGGYEQYFGPGTRLTVT.

This clonotype was picked up many times. The CDR3 sequence is CSARLPGLAGVRSYNEQFF. The CDR3 DNA reads as TGCAGTGCTAGACTGCCGGGACTAGCGGGAGTCCGGTCCTACAATGAGCAGTTCTTC. The chain uses TRBV20-1 and TRBJ2-1; TRBD2 matches 14 bases. Trimming at V came to 2 bases and at J to 1 base, leaving 10 bases not matched to a gene. This CDR3 comprises 19 residues. In germline, CDR1 is DFQATT, CDR2 SNEGSKA (reference sequence).

This clonotype occurred once. The chain links TRBV9 to TRBJ2-3, with 12 bases aligning to TRBD2. The CDR3 consists of 16 residues. J gave up 2 bases and V 1 base, and 2 bases lay outside the gene matches. Germline loops: CDR1 SGDLS, CDR2 YYNGEE. The CDR3 DNA reads as TGTGCCAGCAGCGTACTAGCGGGAGGGCCCACAGATACGCAGTATTTT. This sequence encodes CASSVLAGGPTDTQYF.

This clonotype showed up many times. V usage is TRBV29-1 and J usage is TRBJ2-5, with D possibly TRBD1 on 6 matching bases. Germline V gene sequence: CDR1 SQVTM, CDR2 ANQGSEA. The ends were cut back, 6 bases at V and 1 base at J, with 15 bases in the middle. The CDR3 consists of 14 residues. This CDR3 is CSVRPGQVQETQYF. Written as DNA, the CDR3 is TGCAGCGTCCGACCGGGACAAGTCCAAGAGACCCAGTACTTC.

This clonotype was seen at least ten times. The chain employs TRBV28 and TRBJ2-7; 9 bases map to TRBD1. From germline, CDR1 is MDHEN and CDR2 SYDVKM. The V segment lost 7 bases and the J segment 4 bases; nucleotides outside the gene matches: 8. The CDR3 is 14 amino acids. CDR3 nucleotide sequence: TGTGCCAGCACCGAGACAGGGGGGATGTACGAGCAGTACTTC. Translated, it gives CASTETGGMYEQYF.